This is a list of T cell receptor beta chains from one sample in a study of read filtering for tumor transcriptome and immune sequencing. TCRdb re-analysed the reads in MiXCR, keeping a single row per CDR3 protein. The table includes approximately 37,000 distinct CDR3 sequences, 12% to 15% detected once. Material for sequencing was a population of CD138-negative cells sorted from bone marrow. The receptors were gathered from a donor at least 40 years old with multiple myeloma. Both conserved end residues are part of each CDR3. The order of the fields is J gene, clone size, CDR3 length, D gene, V gene, CDR3 protein, CDR3 DNA. D genes are given only for firm matches. Rows may omit the clone size; those that give it use once, few, many or a size class.

TRBJ2-3,medium-sized,16,.,TRBV6-6,CATRGPTKDRTDTQYF,TGTGCCACCCGTGGGCCGACAAAGGATCGCACAGATACGCAGTATTTT
TRBJ2-3,many,15,.,TRBV7-3,CASSLIRGSTDTQYF,TGTGCCAGCAGCTTAATTCGGGGGTCCACAGATACGCAGTATTTT
TRBJ2-7,.,14,TRBD1,TRBV28,CASRAGQGVHEQYF,TGTGCCAGCAGGGCGGGACAGGGGGTTCACGAGCAGTACTTC
TRBJ2-7,many,14,.,TRBV2,CASSEGGHYYEQYF,TGTGCCAGCAGTGAAGGGGGACACTACTACGAGCAGTACTTC
TRBJ1-3,.,15,.,TRBV11-2,CASSFSPTPGNTIYF,TGTGCCAGCAGCTTCTCGCCGACTCCTGGAAACACCATATATTTT
TRBJ1-1,many,13,.,TRBV28,CASRYGRNTEAFF,TGTGCCAGCCGATATGGCAGGAACACTGAAGCTTTCTTT
TRBJ1-1,many,15,TRBD1,TRBV7-2,CASSLKGQGNTEAFF,TGTGCCAGCAGCTTAAAGGGACAGGGGAACACTGAAGCTTTCTTT
TRBJ2-3,many,15,TRBD2,TRBV5-1,CASSSFWTSGDTQYF,TGCGCCAGCAGCTCCTTCTGGACTAGCGGAGATACGCAGTATTTT
TRBJ2-1,medium-sized,11,TRBD1,TRBV29-1,CSVATGDEQFF,TGCAGCGTGGCAACAGGGGATGAGCAGTTCTTC
TRBJ1-4,many,13,.,TRBV2,CASRRAFNEKLFF,TGTGCCAGTCGAAGGGCTTTTAATGAAAAACTGTTTTTT
TRBJ2-3,many,15,.,TRBV29-1,CSACVGQLSTDTQYF,TGCAGCGCTTGTGTAGGACAACTTAGCACAGATACGCAGTATTTT
TRBJ1-5,many,14,.,TRBV12-3/TRBV12-4,CASSLRGSNQPQHF,TGTGCCAGCAGTTTACGGGGTAGCAATCAGCCCCAGCATTTT
TRBJ2-3,.,15,TRBD2,TRBV28,CASSFGAGGTDTQYF,TGTGCCAGCAGTTTTGGAGCGGGGGGGACAGATACGCAGTATTTT
TRBJ1-2,few,13,TRBD1,TRBV12-3/TRBV12-4,CASSWTGNYGYTF,TGTGCCAGCAGTTGGACAGGAAACTATGGCTACACCTTC
TRBJ2-1,many,12,.,TRBV7-8,CASSFIGNEQFF,TGTGCCAGCAGCTTTATTGGCAATGAGCAGTTCTTC
TRBJ1-1,many,14,.,TRBV2,CASSLQGGYTEAFF,TGTGCCAGCAGCTTACAGGGCGGATACACTGAAGCTTTCTTT
TRBJ2-1,many,16,TRBD1,TRBV5-4,CASSSRQGISYNEQFF,TGTGCCAGCAGCTCGCGACAGGGCATTTCCTACAATGAGCAGTTCTTC
TRBJ2-7,medium-sized,13,TRBD1,TRBV5-6,CASSLGTGYEQYF,TGTGCCAGCAGCTTGGGGACAGGCTACGAGCAGTACTTC
TRBJ1-4,many,14,TRBD1,TRBV7-9,CASSYGTGGEKLFF,TGTGCCAGCAGCTATGGGACAGGGGGCGAAAAACTGTTTTTT
TRBJ2-7,.,13,.,TRBV28,CASSLDGLSEQYF,TGTGCCAGCAGTTTAGACGGCCTCTCCGAGCAGTACTTC
TRBJ2-3,many,15,.,TRBV7-6,CASSLAWGGTDTQYF,TGTGCCAGCAGCTTAGCCTGGGGGGGCACAGATACGCAGTATTTT
TRBJ2-3,many,15,TRBD2,TRBV7-3,CASSQSGLETDTQYF,TGTGCCAGCAGTCAATCGGGACTAGAGACAGATACGCAGTATTTT
TRBJ2-3,few,13,.,TRBV20-1,CSARVGSLDTQYF,TGCAGTGCTAGAGTTGGTAGTTTAGATACGCAGTATTTT
TRBJ2-3,.,12,.,TRBV7-8,CTSSSYTDTQYF,TGTACCAGCAGCTCTTATACAGATACGCAGTATTTT
TRBJ1-1,many,14,TRBD1,TRBV18,CASLRDREGTEAFF,TGTGCCAGCTTACGGGACAGGGAGGGGACTGAAGCTTTCTTT
TRBJ1-5,many,12,.,TRBV7-9,CASSFGGQPQHF,TGTGCCAGCAGCTTTGGGGGTCAGCCCCAGCATTTT
TRBJ2-5,few,12,.,TRBV7-9,CASSIREDTQYF,TGTGCCAGCAGCATACGAGAAGATACCCAGTACTTC
TRBJ2-1,many,15,.,TRBV6-5,CASSSLGPRTNEQFF,TGTGCCAGCAGTTCTTTGGGTCCTCGGACCAATGAGCAGTTCTTC
TRBJ2-2,many,14,.,TRBV6-1,CASTPRSVTGELFF,TGTGCCAGCACCCCCCGTAGTGTCACCGGGGAGCTGTTTTTT
TRBJ2-2,.,12,.,TRBV6-2/TRBV6-3,CASDRNTGELFF,TGTGCCAGTGACAGAAACACCGGGGAGCTGTTTTTT
TRBJ1-5,few,19,TRBD1,TRBV6-6,CASISGTGGGAQKGQPQHF,TGTGCCAGCATTTCAGGGACAGGAGGGGGTGCCCAAAAGGGTCAGCCCCAGCATTTT
TRBJ2-2,many,16,TRBD1,TRBV18,CASSPLGQGNTGELFF,TGTGCCAGCTCACCCTTGGGACAGGGGAACACCGGGGAGCTGTTTTTT
TRBJ2-1,many,13,.,TRBV4-3,CASSQVVGYEQFF,TGCGCCAGCAGCCAAGTTGTTGGGTATGAGCAGTTCTTC
TRBJ1-2,many,14,TRBD1,TRBV2,CASRAGTAYDGYTF,TGTGCCAGCAGAGCAGGGACAGCTTACGATGGCTACACCTTC
TRBJ2-2,once,18,TRBD2,TRBV7-9,CASSPGGLPLGDTGELFF,TGTGCCAGCAGCCCGGGAGGCCTACCCCTCGGGGACACCGGGGAGCTGTTTTTT
TRBJ2-5,many,13,.,TRBV7-9,CASSEGGVETQYF,TGTGCCAGCAGCGAGGGGGGGGTCGAGACCCAGTACTTC
TRBJ1-2,many,14,TRBD1,TRBV18,CASSISGTDYGYTF,TGTGCCAGCTCAATCTCCGGGACAGACTATGGCTACACCTTC
TRBJ2-2,many,15,.,TRBV7-2,CASSRGGPNTGELFF,TGTGCCAGCAGTAGGGGGGGTCCGAACACCGGGGAGCTGTTTTTT
TRBJ1-1,many,11,.,TRBV12-3/TRBV12-4,CASSFGGALGF,TGTGCCAGCAGTTTCGGAGGGGCCTTGGGGTTT
TRBJ2-2,many,15,TRBD1,TRBV5-1,CASSKGQEGTGELFF,TGCGCCAGCAGCAAGGGACAGGAGGGCACCGGGGAGCTGTTTTTT
TRBJ2-2,many,16,.,TRBV28,CASSIEGDINTGELFF,TGTGCCAGCAGTATTGAGGGGGACATAAACACCGGGGAGCTGTTTTTT
TRBJ2-7,many,12,.,TRBV20-1,CSAREDGNEQYF,TGCAGTGCTAGAGAAGACGGGAACGAGCAGTACTTC
TRBJ1-4,many,15,TRBD1,TRBV20-1,CSASLQGAGNEKLFF,TGCAGTGCTAGTTTGCAGGGGGCGGGAAATGAAAAACTGTTTTTT
TRBJ2-7,many,16,TRBD1,TRBV11-2,CASSLVGQASSYEQYF,TGTGCCAGCAGCTTAGTGGGACAGGCGAGCTCCTACGAGCAGTACTTC
TRBJ1-2,.,12,.,TRBV30,CAWKGFADGYTF,TGTGCCTGGAAAGGGTTTGCTGATGGCTACACCTTC
TRBJ2-3,many,16,.,TRBV5-1,CASSLIMAAVSDTQYF,TGCGCCAGCAGCCTAATTATGGCGGCGGTGTCAGATACGCAGTATTTT
TRBJ1-5,few,13,.,TRBV7-2,CASSVREGQPQHF,TGTGCCAGCAGCGTGAGGGAGGGTCAGCCCCAGCATTTT
TRBJ2-1,many,13,.,TRBV3-1,CASSQESNGEQFF,TGTGCCAGCAGCCAAGAATCTAATGGAGAGCAGTTCTTC
TRBJ2-1,many,13,.,TRBV4-1,CASSQDFYNEQFF,TGCGCCAGCAGCCAAGATTTCTACAATGAGCAGTTCTTC